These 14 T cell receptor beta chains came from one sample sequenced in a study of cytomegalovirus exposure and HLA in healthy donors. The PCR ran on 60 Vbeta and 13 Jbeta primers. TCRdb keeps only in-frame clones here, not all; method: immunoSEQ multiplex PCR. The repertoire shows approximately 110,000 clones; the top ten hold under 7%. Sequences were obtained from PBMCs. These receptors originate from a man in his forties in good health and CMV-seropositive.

The CDR3 protein is CASSLDGQGEQYF. CDR3 sequence (DNA): TGCGCCAGCAGCTTGGATGGACAGGGCGAGCAGTACTTC. The chain is built from TRBV5-1 and TRBJ2-5, with 8 bases matching TRBD1. The DNA matches TRBJ2-7 better at its end, which makes the J call doubtful. CDR3 length: 13 residues. Germline V gene lookup returns CDR1 SGHRS and CDR2 YFSETQ.

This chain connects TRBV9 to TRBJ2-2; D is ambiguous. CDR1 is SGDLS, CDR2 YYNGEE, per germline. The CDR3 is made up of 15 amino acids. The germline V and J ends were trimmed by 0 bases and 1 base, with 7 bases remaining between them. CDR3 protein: CASSVALRNTGELFF. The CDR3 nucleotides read TGTGCCAGCAGCGTAGCACTACGGAACACCGGGGAGCTGTTTTTT.

The CDR3 coding sequence is TGCGCCAGCAGCCAAACTTTGGGAGATTACAATGAGCAGTTCTTC. This gives the protein CASSQTLGDYNEQFF. J is TRBJ2-1 and V is TRBV4-1; possible D gene TRBD2, 5 bases. Trimming cost V 2 bases and J 4 bases, with 12 bases left between them. Germline V CDR1 and CDR2: MGHRA, YSYEKL. This CDR3 is 15 amino acids long.

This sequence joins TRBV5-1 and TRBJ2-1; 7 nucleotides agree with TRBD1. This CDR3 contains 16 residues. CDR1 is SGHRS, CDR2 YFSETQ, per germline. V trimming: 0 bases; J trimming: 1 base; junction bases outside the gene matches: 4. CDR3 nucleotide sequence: TGCGCCAGCAGCTTGGAAGGGGGCCCTTCCTACAATGAGCAGTTCTTC. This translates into CASSLEGGPSYNEQFF.

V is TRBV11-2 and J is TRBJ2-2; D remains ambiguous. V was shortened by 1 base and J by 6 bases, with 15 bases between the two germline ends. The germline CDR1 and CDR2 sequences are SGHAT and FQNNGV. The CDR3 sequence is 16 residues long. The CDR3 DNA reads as TGTGCCAGCAGCTTAGGACTTTCGCCGAGACCCGGGGAGCTGTTTTTT. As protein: CASSLGLSPRPGELFF.

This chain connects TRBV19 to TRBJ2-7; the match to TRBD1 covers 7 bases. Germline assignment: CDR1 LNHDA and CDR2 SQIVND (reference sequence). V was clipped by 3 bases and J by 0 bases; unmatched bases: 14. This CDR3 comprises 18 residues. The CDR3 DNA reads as TGTGCCAGTAGTATGGGGACAGAACTCTCGACCTTCTCCTACGAGCAGTACTTC. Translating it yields CASSMGTELSTFSYEQYF.

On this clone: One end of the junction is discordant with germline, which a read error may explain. CDR3 amino acids: CASSIGTGGLNF. The CDR3 region has the DNA TGTGCCAGCTCTATAGGCACAGGGGGTTTAAATTTT. The rearrangement joins TRBV7-8 to TRBJ2-3, with 8 bases identical to TRBD1. The germline gives CDR1 SGHVS, CDR2 FQNEAQ. The CDR3 extends over 12 amino acids.

CDR3 sequence reads: CASKPSGTGELFF. The CDR3 DNA follows: TGTGCCAGCAAGCCTAGCGGGACCGGGGAGCTGTTTTTT. The chain employs TRBV6-4 and TRBJ2-2, with 8 bases matching TRBD2. Germline loops: CDR1 MRHNA, CDR2 SNTAGT. The CDR3 totals 13 residues. The trim removed 7 bases at V and 5 bases at J, leaving 3 bases unmatched.

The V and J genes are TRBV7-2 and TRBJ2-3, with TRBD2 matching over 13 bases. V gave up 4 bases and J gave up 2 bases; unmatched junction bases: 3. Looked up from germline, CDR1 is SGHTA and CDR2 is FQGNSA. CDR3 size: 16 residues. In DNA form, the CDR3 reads TGTGCCAGCAGCTGGACTAGCGGGAGTCACACAGATACGCAGTATTTT. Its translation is CASSWTSGSHTDTQYF.

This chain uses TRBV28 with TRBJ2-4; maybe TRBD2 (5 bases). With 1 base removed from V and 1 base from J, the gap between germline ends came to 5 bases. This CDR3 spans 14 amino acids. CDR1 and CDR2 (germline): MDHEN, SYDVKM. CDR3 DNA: TGTGCCAGCAGTTTATCGGGGGCCAAAAACATTCAGTACTTC. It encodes CASSLSGAKNIQYF.

CDR3 bases: TGCGCCAGCAGCTTGGACCCAGGGATTGCCGAGCAGTACTTC. Translation gives CASSLDPGIAEQYF. This sequence joins TRBV5-1 and TRBJ2-7; possibly TRBD1 for D (5 bases). V lost 0 bases, J lost 6 bases, and 13 bases lay in between. CDR1 SGHRS and CDR2 YFSETQ come from the germline V gene. CDR3 size: 14 residues.

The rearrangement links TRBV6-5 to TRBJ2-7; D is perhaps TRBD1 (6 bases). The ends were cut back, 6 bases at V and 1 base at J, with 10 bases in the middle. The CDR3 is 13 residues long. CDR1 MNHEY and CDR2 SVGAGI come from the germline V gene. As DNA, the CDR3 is TGTGCCAGCAGGTCTACAGGGTCCTACGAGCAGTACTTC. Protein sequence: CASRSTGSYEQYF.

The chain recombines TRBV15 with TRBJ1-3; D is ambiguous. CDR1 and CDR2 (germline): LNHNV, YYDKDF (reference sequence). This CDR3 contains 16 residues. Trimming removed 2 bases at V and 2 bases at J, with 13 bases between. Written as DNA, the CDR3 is TGTGCCACCAGCAGACCTCCTGGTACGGCTGGAAACACCATATATTTT. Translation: CATSRPPGTAGNTIYF. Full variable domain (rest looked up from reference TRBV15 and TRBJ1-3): DAMVIQNPRYQVTQFGKPVTLSCSQTLNHNVMYWYQQKSSQAPKLLFHYYDKDFNNEADTPDNFQSRRPNTSFCFLDIRSPGLGDTAMYLCATSRPPGTAGNTIYFGEGSWLTVV.

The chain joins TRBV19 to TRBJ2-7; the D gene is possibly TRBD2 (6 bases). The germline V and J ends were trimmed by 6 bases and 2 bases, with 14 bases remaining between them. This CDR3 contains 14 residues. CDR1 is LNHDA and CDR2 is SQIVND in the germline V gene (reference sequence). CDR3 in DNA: TGTGCCAGTAGAGGTGCGGGGACCACCTACGAGCAGTACTTC. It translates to CASRGAGTTYEQYF. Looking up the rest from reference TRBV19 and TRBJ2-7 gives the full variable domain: DGGITQSPKYLFRKEGQNVTLSCEQNLNHDAMYWYRQDPGQGLRLIYYSQIVNDFQKGDIAEGYSVSREKKESFPLTVTSAQKNPTAFYLCASRGAGTTYEQYFGPGTRLTVT.